This paragraph reports one TCR beta chain. The antigen is undetermined. J gave up 8 bases and V 6 bases, and 12 bases lay outside the gene matches. The germline V gene encodes CDR1 SGHKS and CDR2 YYEKEE (reference sequence). The CDR3 is made up of 14 amino acids. The data are from a study of blood T cells in healthy people across ages. Study results and limitations: Among T cells, TCR beta diversity per million cells dropped roughly linearly as age rose.

Per-sample PBMC isolation yielded at least 6.5 million cells. Using a J-beta primer mix together with a sample-barcoded 5' primer, a second PCR was run for 7 to 11 cycles. The template-switch adaptor was a 5' adaptor with 12 random nucleotides. It tagged each cDNA molecule. From the 5' RACE reads, TCRdb called clonotypes with MiXCR, one entry per CDR3 protein. The data contain roughly 800,000 distinct CDR3 sequences, 55% to 75% of them singletons. The sequenced material came from blood. The receptor was isolated from a man aged 25-45 years in good health. The genes are TRBV5-5 and TRBJ1-1; 8 bases agree with TRBD1. CDR3 residues: CASISDRGQPEAFF. CDR3 DNA sequence: TGTGCCAGCATTTCCGACAGGGGACAACCAGAAGCTTTCTTT. Supplemented by reference TRBV5-5 and TRBJ1-1, the full variable domain reads DAGVTQSPTHLIKTRGQQVTLRCSPISGHKSVSWYQQVLGQGPQFIFQYYEKEERGRGNFPDRFSARQFPNYSSELNVNALLLGDSALYLCASISDRGQPEAFFGQGTRLTVV.